Listed below are T cell receptor beta chains from one sample, sequenced in a study of shared clonotypes between healthy human individuals. Using immunoSEQ multiplex PCR, the repertoire was profiled, and TCRdb retains in-frame clones only, with some absent. In the table there are about 2.4 million clones, approximately 94% of which are singletons. The specimen was naive CD4+ T cells sorted from blood. Every receptor here comes from a man between 18 and 35 years old in good health. The CDR3 runs from the conserved cysteine through the conserved F or W. D genes are given only for firm matches. Size is stated for part of the rows, as once, few or many counts, or as a class when the clone is expanded.

D gene: NA; V gene: TRBV6-5; clone size: NA; J gene: TRBJ1-4; CDR3 DNA: TGTGCCAGCAGCCGGATTGCAACTAATGAAAAACTGTTTTTT; CDR3 protein: CASSRIATNEKLFF
D gene: NA; V gene: TRBV28; clone size: NA; J gene: TRBJ2-7; CDR3 DNA: TGTGCCAGCAGCGATAACTACGAGCAGTACTTC; CDR3 protein: CASSDNYEQYF
D gene: NA; V gene: TRBV5-4; clone size: NA; J gene: TRBJ2-5; CDR3 DNA: TGTGCCAGCAGCTTCATGAGCGGGTCCCAAGAGACCCAGTACTTC; CDR3 protein: CASSFMSGSQETQYF
D gene: NA; V gene: TRBV18; clone size: NA; J gene: TRBJ2-7; CDR3 DNA: TGTGCCAGCTCACCCCAGGGTCAGTGGGAGCAGTACTTC; CDR3 protein: CASSPQGQWEQYF
D gene: NA; V gene: TRBV5-1; clone size: NA; J gene: TRBJ1-1; CDR3 DNA: TGCGCCAGCAGCTTGTCCGGGAGCGGGGGCACTGAAGCTTTCTTT; CDR3 protein: CASSLSGSGGTEAFF
D gene: NA; V gene: TRBV7-2; clone size: NA; J gene: TRBJ2-5; CDR3 DNA: TGTGCCAGCAGCTTATGGGAAAAGACCCAGTACTTC; CDR3 protein: CASSLWEKTQYF
D gene: NA; V gene: TRBV4-2; clone size: NA; J gene: TRBJ2-7; CDR3 DNA: TGTGCCAGCAGCCTCGGGGCGGGGTTAGAGTACGAGCAGTACTTC; CDR3 protein: CASSLGAGLEYEQYF
D gene: NA; V gene: TRBV2; clone size: NA; J gene: TRBJ1-5; CDR3 DNA: TGTGCCAGCAGATTCCGGCAAGAGAGCAATCAGCCCCAGCATTTT; CDR3 protein: CASRFRQESNQPQHF
D gene: NA; V gene: TRBV6-5; clone size: NA; J gene: TRBJ2-2; CDR3 DNA: TGTGCCAGCAGTGTCGCGGCGAACACCGGGGAGCTGTTTTTT; CDR3 protein: CASSVAANTGELFF
D gene: TRBD1; V gene: TRBV7-9; clone size: NA; J gene: TRBJ2-5; CDR3 DNA: TGTGCCAGCAGCTTAGTACCAGGGGGCGTAGAGACCCAGTACTTC; CDR3 protein: CASSLVPGGVETQYF
D gene: NA; V gene: TRBV6-6; clone size: once; J gene: TRBJ2-4; CDR3 DNA: TGTGCCAGCAGTTACTCGAGGGGCGGGCACATTCAGTACTTC; CDR3 protein: CASSYSRGGHIQYF
D gene: TRBD1; V gene: TRBV19; clone size: NA; J gene: TRBJ2-2; CDR3 DNA: TGTGCCAGTAGTACAGGGGGCCTGAACACCGGGGAGCTGTTTTTT; CDR3 protein: CASSTGGLNTGELFF
D gene: NA; V gene: TRBV15; clone size: NA; J gene: TRBJ2-7; CDR3 DNA: TGTGCCACCAGCAGAGATCAGACGGGTTACGAGCAGTACTTC; CDR3 protein: CATSRDQTGYEQYF
D gene: NA; V gene: TRBV5-1; clone size: NA; J gene: TRBJ2-5; CDR3 DNA: TGCGCCAGCAGCCGACAAGAGACCCAGTACTTC; CDR3 protein: CASSRQETQYF
D gene: TRBD2; V gene: TRBV5-6; clone size: NA; J gene: TRBJ2-7; CDR3 DNA: TGTGCCAGCAGCTTGCTGCTAGCGGGGATCTACGAGCAGTACTTC; CDR3 protein: CASSLLLAGIYEQYF
D gene: TRBD2; V gene: TRBV4-1; clone size: NA; J gene: TRBJ2-7; CDR3 DNA: TGCGCCAGCAGCCAAGTCGGCGGGGGGCCTTACGAGCAGTACTTC; CDR3 protein: CASSQVGGGPYEQYF
D gene: TRBD2; V gene: TRBV28; clone size: NA; J gene: TRBJ2-6; CDR3 DNA: TGTGCCAGCAGCCGTAGCTCGGGAGGGAGAGGGGCCAACGTCCTGACTTTC; CDR3 protein: CASSRSSGGRGANVLTF
D gene: NA; V gene: TRBV19; clone size: NA; J gene: TRBJ2-7; CDR3 DNA: TGTGCCAGTAGGAGGGGGACGGGCGGCTACGAGCAGTACTTC; CDR3 protein: CASRRGTGGYEQYF
D gene: NA; V gene: TRBV18; clone size: NA; J gene: TRBJ1-1; CDR3 DNA: TGTGCCAGCTCAGAAAAACAGGGTGCGTCTGAAGCTTTCTTT; CDR3 protein: CASSEKQGASEAFF
D gene: TRBD1; V gene: TRBV18; clone size: NA; J gene: TRBJ2-5; CDR3 DNA: TGTGCCAGCTCACCAACAGGGGCCCTTTCGTACCAAGAGACCCAGTACTTC; CDR3 protein: CASSPTGALSYQETQYF
D gene: NA; V gene: TRBV5-1; clone size: NA; J gene: TRBJ2-7; CDR3 DNA: TGCGCCAGCAGCTTGCGTTCCACCACCGGGACCGGGAGCTCCTACGAGCAGTACTTC; CDR3 protein: CASSLRSTTGTGSSYEQYF
D gene: TRBD1; V gene: TRBV28; clone size: NA; J gene: TRBJ1-5; CDR3 DNA: TGTGCCAGCAGCACAGGGGGCGTGTGGGGGGAACTTAGCAATCAGCCCCAGCATTTT; CDR3 protein: CASSTGGVWGELSNQPQHF
D gene: NA; V gene: TRBV11-3; clone size: once; J gene: TRBJ2-1; CDR3 DNA: TGTGCCAGCAGCCCGTCGGACAGCTCCTACAATGAGCAGTTCTTC; CDR3 protein: CASSPSDSSYNEQFF
D gene: NA; V gene: TRBV5-6; clone size: NA; J gene: TRBJ2-1; CDR3 DNA: TGTGCCAGCAGCTTAGGTTGGGAGCAGTTCTTC; CDR3 protein: CASSLGWEQFF
D gene: NA; V gene: TRBV2; clone size: NA; J gene: TRBJ2-1; CDR3 DNA: TGTGCCGGCTCCCCCAGCTCCTACAATGAGCAGTTCTTC; CDR3 protein: CAGSPSSYNEQFF
D gene: TRBD2; V gene: TRBV6-1; clone size: once; J gene: TRBJ2-1; CDR3 DNA: TGTGCCAGCAGCATACTAGCGGGAGTTGAGCAGTTCTTC; CDR3 protein: CASSILAGVEQFF
D gene: NA; V gene: TRBV11-2; clone size: NA; J gene: TRBJ2-7; CDR3 DNA: TGTGCCAGCAGCTTAGTTCGCACTTGGCCCTACGAGCAGTACTTC; CDR3 protein: CASSLVRTWPYEQYF
D gene: NA; V gene: TRBV28; clone size: NA; J gene: TRBJ1-5; CDR3 DNA: TGTGCCAGCAGGCCAGGGGCAGGGACGAGTCAGCCCCAGCATTTT; CDR3 protein: CASRPGAGTSQPQHF
D gene: TRBD2; V gene: TRBV7-3; clone size: NA; J gene: TRBJ2-2; CDR3 DNA: TGTGCCAGCAGCTTAGCTAGCGGGAACACCGGGGAGCTGTTTTTT; CDR3 protein: CASSLASGNTGELFF
D gene: NA; V gene: TRBV7-9; clone size: NA; J gene: TRBJ2-3; CDR3 DNA: TGTGCCAGCAGCTTAGATCGGCCAAGCACAGATACGCAGTATTTT; CDR3 protein: CASSLDRPSTDTQYF
D gene: NA; V gene: TRBV7-9; clone size: NA; J gene: TRBJ1-4; CDR3 DNA: TGTGCCAGCAGCCCTGGGACAACACAACATGAAAAACTGTTTTTT; CDR3 protein: CASSPGTTQHEKLFF
D gene: NA; V gene: TRBV7-9; clone size: few; J gene: TRBJ1-1; CDR3 DNA: TGTGCCAGCAGCTTAAGGCAGGGACGAGAAGCTTTCTTT; CDR3 protein: CASSLRQGREAFF
D gene: NA; V gene: TRBV18; clone size: NA; J gene: TRBJ1-1; CDR3 DNA: TGTGCCAGCTCACCAAGACCTAAAGGGACTGAAGCTTTCTTT; CDR3 protein: CASSPRPKGTEAFF
D gene: TRBD1; V gene: TRBV5-1; clone size: NA; J gene: TRBJ1-2; CDR3 DNA: TGCGCCAGCAGCTTGGATGGACAGGGCGGTGGCTACACCTTC; CDR3 protein: CASSLDGQGGGYTF
D gene: NA; V gene: TRBV7-9; clone size: NA; J gene: TRBJ1-2; CDR3 DNA: TGTGCCAGCAGCAAGGACACGAACTATGGCTACACCTTC; CDR3 protein: CASSKDTNYGYTF
D gene: TRBD1; V gene: TRBV19; clone size: NA; J gene: TRBJ1-1; CDR3 DNA: TGTGCCACCCGGGACAGGTCGAACACTGAAGCTTTCTTT; CDR3 protein: CATRDRSNTEAFF
D gene: NA; V gene: TRBV9; clone size: NA; J gene: TRBJ2-5; CDR3 DNA: TGTGCCAGCAGCGTAAGGTTAGGTGAGACCCAGTACTTC; CDR3 protein: CASSVRLGETQYF
D gene: TRBD1; V gene: TRBV30; clone size: NA; J gene: TRBJ2-7; CDR3 DNA: TGTGCCTGGAGTGCGGACAGGGGTATCGAGCAGTACTTC; CDR3 protein: CAWSADRGIEQYF
D gene: TRBD1; V gene: TRBV10-2; clone size: NA; J gene: TRBJ1-2; CDR3 DNA: TGCGCCAGCAGTGGACAGGGAGCTTCCTATGGCTACACCTTC; CDR3 protein: CASSGQGASYGYTF
D gene: TRBD1; V gene: TRBV6-1; clone size: NA; J gene: TRBJ1-2; CDR3 DNA: TGTGCCAGCAGTCCATATACAGGGGGTTATGGCTACACCTTC; CDR3 protein: CASSPYTGGYGYTF
D gene: TRBD1; V gene: TRBV19; clone size: NA; J gene: TRBJ1-5; CDR3 DNA: TGTGCCAGTAGTACCCGACAGGGTAATCAGCCCCAGCATTTT; CDR3 protein: CASSTRQGNQPQHF
D gene: NA; V gene: TRBV5-5; clone size: NA; J gene: TRBJ2-5; CDR3 DNA: TGTGCCAGCAGCTTAACGACAGGATGGGAGACCCAGTACTTC; CDR3 protein: CASSLTTGWETQYF
D gene: TRBD1; V gene: TRBV2; clone size: NA; J gene: TRBJ1-5; CDR3 DNA: TGTGCCAGCAGGGGACAGGGACAAGGGCAGCCCCAGCATTTT; CDR3 protein: CASRGQGQGQPQHF
D gene: NA; V gene: TRBV5-1; clone size: NA; J gene: TRBJ1-1; CDR3 DNA: TGCGCCAGCAGCTTGCGGTTACCGAACACTGAAGCTTTCTTT; CDR3 protein: CASSLRLPNTEAFF
D gene: NA; V gene: TRBV30; clone size: NA; J gene: TRBJ1-2; CDR3 DNA: TGTGCCTGGAGTGTCCCCGGGGGTAGTGGCTACACCTTC; CDR3 protein: CAWSVPGGSGYTF
D gene: TRBD1; V gene: TRBV5-1; clone size: NA; J gene: TRBJ1-1; CDR3 DNA: TGCGCCAGCAGCCCGCCGGGACAGGGTCGCACTGAAGCTTTCTTT; CDR3 protein: CASSPPGQGRTEAFF
D gene: NA; V gene: TRBV30; clone size: NA; J gene: TRBJ2-2; CDR3 DNA: TGTGCCTGGATGACCCAAGCGAACACCGGGGAGCTGTTTTTT; CDR3 protein: CAWMTQANTGELFF
D gene: TRBD2; V gene: TRBV11-2; clone size: NA; J gene: TRBJ2-5; CDR3 DNA: TGTGCCAGCAGCTTGGGACTAGCGGGGGGGAAAGAGACCCAGTACTTC; CDR3 protein: CASSLGLAGGKETQYF
D gene: NA; V gene: TRBV30; clone size: once; J gene: TRBJ1-3; CDR3 DNA: TGTGCCTGGACCGATGGGATACCCTCTGGAAACACCATATATTTT; CDR3 protein: CAWTDGIPSGNTIYF
D gene: NA; V gene: TRBV19; clone size: NA; J gene: TRBJ1-1; CDR3 DNA: TGTGCCAGTAGGGACAGTATGAACACTGAAGCTTTCTTT; CDR3 protein: CASRDSMNTEAFF
D gene: TRBD2; V gene: TRBV6-5; clone size: NA; J gene: TRBJ2-2; CDR3 DNA: TGTGCCAGCAATCGAGCGGGAGACACCGGGGAGCTGTTTTTT; CDR3 protein: CASNRAGDTGELFF
D gene: TRBD1; V gene: TRBV30; clone size: NA; J gene: TRBJ1-2; CDR3 DNA: TGTGCCTGGAGTGGGACAGGGTCGAATGGCTACACCTTC; CDR3 protein: CAWSGTGSNGYTF
D gene: TRBD2; V gene: TRBV10-2; clone size: NA; J gene: TRBJ2-1; CDR3 DNA: TGCGCCAGCAGTGAGTCACTCTGGCGGGGGGGGCACAATGAGCAGTTCTTC; CDR3 protein: CASSESLWRGGHNEQFF
D gene: NA; V gene: TRBV5-1; clone size: NA; J gene: TRBJ2-6; CDR3 DNA: TGCGCCAGCACCTTTCCGGACCCTCCTAGCGTCCTGACTTTC; CDR3 protein: CASTFPDPPSVLTF
D gene: TRBD1; V gene: TRBV6-5; clone size: NA; J gene: TRBJ2-2; CDR3 DNA: TGTGCCAGCAGAGGGACAGGGGACACCGGGGAGCTGTTTTTT; CDR3 protein: CASRGTGDTGELFF
D gene: NA; V gene: TRBV28; clone size: NA; J gene: TRBJ2-7; CDR3 DNA: TGTGCCAGCAGTTTGGGGGGACGGGAATACGAGCAGTACTTC; CDR3 protein: CASSLGGREYEQYF
D gene: TRBD1; V gene: TRBV5-6; clone size: NA; J gene: TRBJ2-2; CDR3 DNA: TGTGCCAGCAGCTTCCTTGACAGGGGGTTCGTCGGGGAGCTGTTTTTT; CDR3 protein: CASSFLDRGFVGELFF
D gene: NA; V gene: TRBV30; clone size: NA; J gene: TRBJ1-2; CDR3 DNA: TGTGCCTGGGAACAGAGAACCCTTGGCTACACCTTC; CDR3 protein: CAWEQRTLGYTF
D gene: NA; V gene: TRBV10-3; clone size: NA; J gene: TRBJ2-5; CDR3 DNA: TGTGCCCTCCGGACCCGAGCGGAGACCCAGTACTTC; CDR3 protein: CALRTRAETQYF